This T cell receptor (beta chain) was documented in a study of T cells after somatic rescue of genetic block. Data came from immunoSEQ multiplex PCR; TCRdb stores just in-frame clones and leaves some out. The profile shows 55,000 to 75,000 clones, less than 95% of them singletons. CDR1 is SEHNR, CDR2 FQNEAQ, per germline (reference sequence). The CDR3 is 14 amino acids. Trimming at V came to 5 bases and at J to 6 bases, leaving 4 bases not matched to a gene. The sequenced sample was peripheral blood mononuclear cells (PBMCs). The V gene is TRBV7-9, the J gene TRBJ1-4, with TRBD1 matching 9 bases. The TCR originated in a man aged 35 to 55. In DNA form, the CDR3 reads TGTGCCAGCAGCCTTTGGGACAGGGATGAAAAACTGTTTTTT. Amino acid sequence: CASSLWDRDEKLFF.